This entry lists 19 T cell receptor beta chains sequenced from one sample in a study of CD8+CD57+ T cells in acquired aplastic anemia. For sequencing, patients were chosen who had shown expansion of CD8+CD57+ cells by flow cytometry. Genomic DNA, serving as template, underwent TCR beta VDJ and CDR3 profiling. TCRdb re-analysed the reads in MiXCR, keeping a single row per CDR3 protein. The table lists under 500,000 distinct CDR3 sequences, around 30% of them singletons. Specimen: sorted CD4+, CD8+, or CD8+CD57+ T cells (not recorded which) from PBMCs. These receptors all come from a human donor with aplastic anemia.

This clonotype was counted many times. The chain combines TRBV7-2 with TRBJ2-7; D unclear. V lost 6 bases to trimming and J lost 6 bases, with 15 bases between them. There are 13 residues in the CDR3. Germline assignment: CDR1 SGHTA and CDR2 FQGNSA. The CDR3 reads CASRPAAVREQYF. In DNA form, the CDR3 reads TGTGCCAGCAGACCCGCGGCAGTACGCGAGCAGTACTTC.

As regards this clonotype: At one end, the junction sequence differs from germline, possibly due to a read error. The chain combines TRBV7-3 with TRBJ2-5; D uncertain. The CDR3 has 14 residues. From germline, CDR1 is SGHTA and CDR2 FQGTGA. This chain's CDR3 is CASSLSGPQETQYF. Written as DNA, the CDR3 is TGTGCTAGCAGCTTATCAGGCCCACAAGAGACCCAGTACTTC.

The CDR3 bases are TGTGCCAGCAGCGTTCGGGGATCTGAAGCTTTCTTT. It codes for CASSVRGSEAFF. The J gene is TRBJ1-1, the V gene TRBV9; D is unclear. Trimming took 2 bases from V and 6 from J, leaving 8 bases between them. Germline CDR1 SGDLS, CDR2 YYNGEE. The CDR3 is 12 residues long.

Only a few counts were recorded for this clonotype. This chain uses TRBV19 with TRBJ2-1, with 14 positions matching TRBD2. Germline CDR1 and CDR2: LNHDA and SQIVND (reference sequence). With V trimmed by 6 bases and J by 4 bases, 5 bases remained unmatched. The CDR3 is 16 residues long. CDR3 amino acids: CASRRLAGGQYNEQFF. The CDR3 nucleotides are TGTGCCAGTAGACGACTAGCGGGAGGGCAGTACAATGAGCAGTTCTTC. The variable domain in full, completed from reference TRBV19 and TRBJ2-1, reads DGGITQSPKYLFRKEGQNVTLSCEQNLNHDAMYWYRQDPGQGLRLIYYSQIVNDFQKGDIAEGYSVSREKKESFPLTVTSAQKNPTAFYLCASRRLAGGQYNEQFFGPGTRLTVL.

The chain couples TRBV4-3 to TRBJ1-6; no clear D gene. Trimming pared 0 bases from V and 9 bases from J, leaving 18 bases between. CDR1 and CDR2 (germline): LGHNA, YSLEER. The CDR3 spans 17 residues. Here the CDR3 reads CASSQDFGVQRASPLHF. The DNA of the CDR3 is TGCGCCAGCAGCCAAGATTTCGGAGTTCAACGTGCTTCACCCCTCCACTTT.

This clonotype was detected many times. This chain uses TRBV2 with TRBJ2-5, with D perhaps matching TRBD1 (5 bases). The CDR3 extends over 13 amino acids. Germline V lookup: CDR1 SNHLY, CDR2 FYNNEI. V was cut by 6 bases and J by 4 bases, with 12 bases left in between. CDR3 DNA sequence: TGTGCCAGCAGGAAGACAGTTGGAGAGACCCAGTACTTC. It translates to CASRKTVGETQYF.

V is TRBV25-1 and J is TRBJ2-5; TRBD2 matches at 8 bases. Trimming took 5 bases from V and 4 from J; bases not matched to a gene: 9. The CDR3 is 15 amino acids. Germline-derived CDR1 and CDR2 are MGHDK and SYGVNS. In DNA form, the CDR3 reads TGTGCCAGCAGTTCCCGGACTAGCAGGCGAGAGACCCAGTACTTC. Amino acid sequence: CASSSRTSRRETQYF.

The chain joins TRBV18 to TRBJ2-1, with TRBD2 identical over 12 bases. J was trimmed by 6 bases and V by 2 bases; bases with no gene match: 2. Germline CDR1 is KGHSH and CDR2 is LQKENI. The CDR3 is 15 residues long. CDR3 coding DNA: TGTGCCAGCTCACCAACGGGACTAGCGGGCAATGAGCAGTTCTTC. This encodes CASSPTGLAGNEQFF.

This clonotype has ten or more counts. This chain uses TRBV5-1 with TRBJ1-6; D not certain. Germline CDR1 is SGHRS and CDR2 is YFSETQ. This CDR3 region has 15 residues. Trimming left V 2 bases short and J 9 bases short, with 15 bases between. The chain's CDR3 is CASSLRMSSSSPLHF. CDR3 sequence (DNA): TGCGCCAGCAGCTTACGAATGAGCTCCAGTTCACCCCTCCACTTT. The whole variable domain, filled in from reference TRBV5-1 and TRBJ1-6, reads KAGVTQTPRYLIKTRGQQVTLSCSPISGHRSVSWYQQTPGQGLQFLFEYFSETQRNKGNFPGRFSGRQFSNSRSEMNVSTLELGDSALYLCASSLRMSSSSPLHFGNGTRLTVT.

The table lists this clonotype with many counts. The rearrangement links TRBV7-9 to TRBJ2-7, with unresolved D. Germline values: CDR1 SEHNR, CDR2 FQNEAQ (reference sequence). There are 14 residues in the CDR3. V was trimmed by 5 bases and J by 2 bases, leaving 13 bases between them. CDR3 bases: TGTGCCAGCAGCACGGACCTCAAGGCCTACGAGCAGTACTTC. It encodes CASSTDLKAYEQYF.

The chain uses TRBV6-9 and TRBJ2-1; 7 nucleotides align to TRBD2. The CDR3 runs 14 residues. Germline values: CDR1 MNHGY, CDR2 SVAAGI. J gave up 8 bases and V 4 bases, and 8 bases lay outside the gene matches. CDR3 sequence (DNA): TGTGCCAGCAGTTTAACAGGCGGGAGCTATGAGCAGTTCTTC. It encodes CASSLTGGSYEQFF.

Regarding this clonotype: The conserved final phenylalanine or tryptophan is absent from the CDR3, which likely points to a read error. J is TRBJ2-7 and V is TRBV10-1, with D possibly being TRBD1 or TRBD2 (6 bases each). Trimming removed 3 bases at V and 6 bases at J, with 15 bases between. Germline V CDR1 and CDR2: WNHNN, SYGVQD (reference sequence). This CDR3 is built from 14 residues. CDR3 loop: CASSEEGGMGEQYL. CDR3 DNA sequence: TGCGCCAGCAGTGAAGAAGGGGGGATGGGCGAGCAGTACCTC.

About this clonotype itself: A much larger clone differs from this one at a single base, so this may be a read error. In nucleotides, the CDR3 is TGTGCCATCAGTGACCCCCGGGAGCATCCCCTACCCTACTTC. As protein: CAISDPREHPLPYF. This chain links TRBV10-3 with TRBJ2-7, with D perhaps matching TRBD2 (6 bases). Germline CDR1 is ENHRY and CDR2 is SYGVKD. Deletions cut 3 bases from V and 13 bases from J, with 22 bases between. The CDR3 consists of 14 residues.

This clonotype was recorded a few times. This sequence joins TRBV5-6 and TRBJ1-1; the D gene is possibly TRBD1 (5 bases). Germline V gene sequence: CDR1 SGHDT, CDR2 YYEEEE. Trimming pared 1 base from V and 4 bases from J, leaving 14 bases between. The CDR3 sequence is 15 residues long. The CDR3 loop is CASSLLVGRGTEAFF. For the CDR3, the DNA is TGTGCCAGCAGCTTGCTCGTGGGGCGGGGCACTGAAGCTTTCTTT.

This chain uses TRBV20-1 with TRBJ2-3, with TRBD2 matching 11 bases. The germline V gene has CDR1 DFQATT and CDR2 SNEGSKA (reference sequence). The trim removed 1 base at V and 6 bases at J, leaving 12 bases unmatched. The CDR3 is made up of 17 amino acids. The CDR3 nucleotides are TGCAGTGCTAGAGCGGGCAAATCTAGCGGGGGGTTGGATACGCAGTATTTT. Amino acids: CSARAGKSSGGLDTQYF.

V is TRBV12-3 or TRBV12-4 and J is TRBJ2-7, with 12 bases identical to TRBD2. Germline trimming cut 6 bases from V and 2 bases from J; bases unmatched to any gene: 8. This CDR3 is 16 amino acids long. CDR3 residues: CASRMLAGGKAYEQYF. Here the CDR3 DNA reads TGTGCCAGCAGGATGCTAGCGGGGGGGAAAGCCTACGAGCAGTACTTC.

This clonotype was observed a handful of times. V and J are TRBV11-2 and TRBJ2-3, with D perhaps TRBD2 (6 bases). Looked up from germline, CDR1 is SGHAT and CDR2 is FQNNGV. The CDR3 spans 15 residues. V lost 5 bases, J lost 3 bases, and 15 bases lay in between. The CDR3 DNA reads TGTGCCAGCAGCAATGGGGGGTTTGGGACAGATACGCAGTATTTT. Translated: CASSNGGFGTDTQYF.

This clonotype was recorded at least ten times. The V and J genes are TRBV19 and TRBJ1-1, with D maybe TRBD1 (6 bases). The V end was cut by 5 bases, the J end by 7 bases, with 14 bases between. Per germline, CDR1 LNHDA and CDR2 SQIVND (reference sequence). The CDR3 contains 13 residues. The CDR3 coding sequence is TGTGCCAGTAGTCAAAATACAGGGTTTGAAGCTTTCTTT. It translates to CASSQNTGFEAFF.

The V and J genes are TRBV11-1 and TRBJ1-3; D gene uncertain. V was trimmed by 3 bases and J by 4 bases, leaving 10 bases between them. CDR1 and CDR2 from the germline V gene are SGHAT and FQDESV (reference sequence). This CDR3 is 14 amino acids long. CDR3 DNA: TGTGCCAGCAGCTTCAGGACTGTCGGAAACACCATATATTTT. It yields the protein CASSFRTVGNTIYF.